A selection of T cell receptor beta chains follows, all from one sample in a study of cytomegalovirus exposure and HLA in healthy donors. The assay was immunoSEQ multiplex PCR, and TCRdb's table has in-frame clones only and misses some. The sample includes 150,000 to 200,000 clones, more than 70% of them seen just once. What was sequenced was PBMCs. The receptors come from a woman between 18 and 29 years old in good health and CMV-seronegative. The CDR3 runs from the conserved cysteine through the conserved F or W. D genes are given only for firm matches. Rows give clone size only sometimes, using once, few, many, or a class for an expanded clone.

clone_size	cdr3_length	v_call	d_call	j_call	cdr3_nt	cdr3_aa
few	18	TRBV27	NA	TRBJ1-2	TGTGCCAGCAGATCTTTTCCCCCGACAGACAGCAGGAACTATGGCTACACCTTC	CASRSFPPTDSRNYGYTF
NA	15	TRBV19	NA	TRBJ1-2	TGTGCCAGTAGTATAGGCCTTGACACACCCTATGGCTACACCTTC	CASSIGLDTPYGYTF
once	18	TRBV19	TRBD1	TRBJ2-6	TGTGCCAGTAGTATAGTGACAGGGTTCGGCTCTGGGGCCAACGTCCTGACTTTC	CASSIVTGFGSGANVLTF
NA	17	TRBV19	TRBD1	TRBJ1-2	TGTGCCAGTAGTATAGGGTCCGGGACAGGGGGAAACTATGGCTACACCTTC	CASSIGSGTGGNYGYTF
NA	16	TRBV30	TRBD1	TRBJ1-2	TGTGCCTGGAGTGGACGAGGGACAGGAAGGGACTATGGCTACACCTTC	CAWSGRGTGRDYGYTF
few	14	TRBV5-4	TRBD1	TRBJ1-2	TGTGCCAGCAGCTCGGGACAGCTAAACTATGGCTACACCTTC	CASSSGQLNYGYTF
once	15	TRBV9	TRBD2	TRBJ2-3	TGTGCCAGCAGCTCGGGACTAGCGGCAGGGAATACGCAGTATTTT	CASSSGLAAGNTQYF
NA	16	TRBV2	NA	TRBJ2-3	TGTGCCAGCGGGACTTGGGGGTACAGTATCACAGATACGCAGTATTTT	CASGTWGYSITDTQYF
NA	14	TRBV7-2	NA	TRBJ2-3	TGTGCCAGCAGCTTAGTCCTTAGCACAGATACGCAGTATTTT	CASSLVLSTDTQYF
NA	15	TRBV14	NA	TRBJ2-7	TGTGCCAGCAGCCAAGGTCGGTCGTCCTCCTACGAGCAGTACTTC	CASSQGRSSSYEQYF
few	16	TRBV29-1	NA	TRBJ1-2	TGCAGCGTTGTAAACAGTAACTTTCGCCCCGACTATGGCTACACCTTC	CSVVNSNFRPDYGYTF
NA	16	TRBV12-5	NA	TRBJ1-1	TGTGCTAGTGGTTTGGTATTCGCGGGTCCCCTTGCTGAAGCTTTCTTT	CASGLVFAGPLAEAFF
few	16	TRBV5-4	TRBD2	TRBJ2-5	TGTGCCAGCACGAACCGCGGCGGGGGGGCGAAGGAGACCCAGTACTTC	CASTNRGGGAKETQYF
NA	13	TRBV5-1	NA	TRBJ1-1	TGCGCCAGCAAGCCCACAGGGTTGACTGAAGCTTTCTTT	CASKPTGLTEAFF
NA	16	TRBV6-6	TRBD1	TRBJ1-5	TGTGCCAGCAGTTACTCTCAGGGGGCTAGAGATCAGCCCCAGCATTTT	CASSYSQGARDQPQHF
NA	14	TRBV5-4	NA	TRBJ2-7	TGTGCCAGCAGCTTTAACGGAGGGGGCTATGAGCAGTACTTC	CASSFNGGGYEQYF
NA	16	TRBV27	TRBD2	TRBJ2-7	TGTGCCAGCAGCCCTAGAACTAGCGGGAGAGCCTACGAGCAGTACTTC	CASSPRTSGRAYEQYF
NA	16	TRBV10-1	NA	TRBJ2-1	TGCGCCAGCAGTGATCGCAGACCTCCCGACAGTACTGAGCAGTTCTTC	CASSDRRPPDSTEQFF
NA	14	TRBV29-1	NA	TRBJ1-3	TGCAGCACCCGAGCAGGGGTGGATGGAAACACCATATATTTT	CSTRAGVDGNTIYF
NA	12	TRBV19	NA	TRBJ1-1	TGTGCCAGTGGGGGGGTGGGCACTGAAGCTTTCTTT	CASGGVGTEAFF
NA	13	TRBV5-1	TRBD1	TRBJ2-7	TGCGCCAGCAGTTTTGACAGGGGCTACGAGCAGTACTTC	CASSFDRGYEQYF
NA	14	TRBV5-3	NA	TRBJ2-3	TGTGCCAGAAGCTTGTCAGGGGGGACAGATACGCAGTATTTT	CARSLSGGTDTQYF
NA	15	TRBV6-6	NA	TRBJ1-3	TGTGCCAGCCGTAGGCAGGGGACCTCTGGAAACACCATATATTTT	CASRRQGTSGNTIYF
NA	15	TRBV6-1	TRBD1	TRBJ2-2	TGTGCCAGCAGTGAAGAGACAGGGCCCTCCGGGGAGCTGTTTTTT	CASSEETGPSGELFF
few	16	TRBV5-1	NA	TRBJ2-7	TGCGCCAGCAGCCGCAAGCCGGGAGCTGGGGCCTACGAGCAGTACTTC	CASSRKPGAGAYEQYF
NA	14	TRBV7-8	TRBD2	TRBJ2-7	TGTGCCAGCAGCTTAAGTAGCGGGGGCTACGAGCAGTACTTC	CASSLSSGGYEQYF
few	15	TRBV9	NA	TRBJ1-2	TGTGCCAGCACCCCATTTTCGCAGGGAGGTAATGGCTACACCTTC	CASTPFSQGGNGYTF
NA	15	TRBV27	NA	TRBJ1-2	TGTGCCAGCAGTCTCCAGTTAAATGGGGCTTATGGCTACACCTTC	CASSLQLNGAYGYTF
few	13	TRBV30	NA	TRBJ1-5	TGTGCCTGGAGTGTATCCTACAATCAGCCCCAGCATTTT	CAWSVSYNQPQHF
NA	16	TRBV25-1	TRBD2	TRBJ2-1	TGTGCCAGCAGTGAAGCGACTAGCGGGACTGGGAATGAGCAGTTCTTC	CASSEATSGTGNEQFF
NA	14	TRBV7-9	TRBD1	TRBJ1-2	TGTGCCAGCAGCCGCCTGGAACAGGGGATTGGCTACACCTTC	CASSRLEQGIGYTF
NA	13	TRBV6-1	TRBD1	TRBJ1-5	TGTGCCAGCAGTATAGGGACAGCCCAGCCCCAGCATTTT	CASSIGTAQPQHF
NA	16	TRBV4-2	TRBD2	TRBJ2-3	TGTGCCAGCAGCCAAACCGGACTAGAGATCACAGATACGCAGTATTTT	CASSQTGLEITDTQYF
NA	12	TRBV18	NA	TRBJ2-1	TGTGCCAGCTCACCCGGGTACAATGAGCAGTTCTTC	CASSPGYNEQFF